Listed here are 8 T cell receptor beta chains from one sample, sequenced in a study of blood T cell repertoires in COVID-19. Profiled with immunoSEQ multiplex PCR; TCRdb holds only in-frame clones, not every one. Of 75,000 to 100,000 clones listed, around nine tenths are singletons. Specimen: peripheral blood. These receptors came from a human donor in a cohort sampled during active COVID-19.

The chain combines TRBV30 with TRBJ1-3, with 9 bases lining up with TRBD1. In germline, CDR1 is GTSNPN, CDR2 SVGIG (reference sequence). Unmatched junction bases numbered 1, after V lost 5 bases and J lost 2 bases. There are 13 residues in the CDR3. CDR3 coding DNA: TGTGCCTGGCGGACAGGGGCTGGAAACACCATATATTTT. Translated, it gives CAWRTGAGNTIYF.

The CDR3 nucleotides are TGTGCCAGCACAAGAGGCTACAATGAGCAGTTCTTC. This codes for CASTRGYNEQFF. The V gene is TRBV2, the J gene TRBJ2-1; D not certain. Trimming removed 7 bases at V and 3 bases at J, with 7 bases between. The CDR3 spans 12 residues. Germline CDR1 is SNHLY and CDR2 is FYNNEI.

This clone was seen a few times. This chain connects TRBV12-2 to TRBJ2-7; TRBD1 was called by the table and not checked on the DNA. TRBV12-2 constitutes a pseudogene. The CDR3 covers 17 residues. The CDR3, as DNA: TGTGCAAGTCGCTTCGCTAACCGGGACATCTATTCCTACGAGCAGTACTTC. This encodes CASRFANRDIYSYEQYF.

This clone was recorded only once. This chain joins TRBV19 and TRBJ2-2; 7 positions agree with TRBD1. J gave up 0 bases and V 3 bases, and 7 bases lay outside the gene matches. Germline V gene data show CDR1 as LNHDA and CDR2 as SQIVND (reference sequence). The CDR3 runs 17 residues. The CDR3 here is CASSMRGGHSNTGELFF. For the CDR3, the DNA is TGTGCCAGTAGTATGAGAGGGGGCCACTCGAACACCGGGGAGCTGTTTTTT.

This chain joins TRBV5-1 and TRBJ2-3, with TRBD1 as a possible D gene (6 bases). CDR1 and CDR2 from the germline V gene are SGHRS and YFSETQ. The V and J ends lost 2 bases and 2 bases respectively, with 15 bases between them. The CDR3 is made up of 16 amino acids. The CDR3 loop reads CASSFSRGGLTDTQYF. As DNA, the CDR3 is TGCGCCAGCAGCTTCTCCCGTGGGGGCCTCACAGATACGCAGTATTTT.

Worth noting for this clone: A much bigger clone sits one base away, suggesting this may be a read error. The chain combines TRBV28 with TRBJ1-1, with TRBD1 matching 9 bases. The CDR3 runs 14 residues. Germline V CDR1 and CDR2: MDHEN, SYDVKM. V lost 6 bases and J lost 1; bases outside the gene matches: 3. DNA for the CDR3: TGTGCCAGCAGCACGGGACAGGGGAACACTGAAGCTTTCTTT. Translation: CASSTGQGNTEAFF.

J is TRBJ2-1 and V is TRBV19; 7 bases agree with TRBD2. CDR1 LNHDA and CDR2 SQIVND come from the germline V gene (reference sequence). CDR3 length: 13 amino acids. V lost 5 bases and J lost 6; bases outside the gene matches: 4. The CDR3 DNA reads TGTGCCAGTAGTCGGACTAGTAGCAATGAGCAGTTCTTC. Its protein product is CASSRTSSNEQFF. Variable domain in full (rest from reference TRBV19 and TRBJ2-1): DGGITQSPKYLFRKEGQNVTLSCEQNLNHDAMYWYRQDPGQGLRLIYYSQIVNDFQKGDIAEGYSVSREKKESFPLTVTSAQKNPTAFYLCASSRTSSNEQFFGPGTRLTVL.

The chain couples TRBV3-1 (or the pseudogene TRBV3-2) to TRBJ1-3; TRBD1 matches at 8 bases. V shed 3 bases and J 11 bases; nucleotides not matched to a gene: 3. Germline V gene lookup returns CDR1 LGHDT and CDR2 YNNKEL (reference sequence). The CDR3 is made up of 12 amino acids. The chain's CDR3 is CASSQGTGSIYF. In DNA, the CDR3 is TGTGCCAGCAGCCAGGGGACAGGTTCCATATATTTT.